The sequence of this T cell receptor beta chain was determined in a study of regulatory T cells in long-lasting Graves disease. Findings and caveats of the study: Only peripheral blood was studied, not thyroid tissue. Favored usage of TRBV28, TRBJ1-2 and TRBJ2-5 was recorded in persistent disease.

With 3 bases clipped from V and 2 bases from J, the junction kept 4 bases outside the gene matches. Germline V gives CDR1 SEHNR, CDR2 FQNEAQ (reference sequence). The CDR3 has 16 residues. Remarks on this clonotype: Its specificity is not known.

Time point of the sample: persistent/refractory GD, antithyroid drugs over 5 years with positive TRAb. After RNA was extracted from PBMCs, the TCR library was made from it. One endocrinology department in Xi'an, China, was where patients came from. CDR3-region Arm-PCR and iRepertoire HTBI primers produced the TCR beta libraries. As processed by the authors: Overall, samples carried roughly 60 TRBV and 14 TRBJ segments. A single record per CDR3 protein comes from TCRdb applying MiXCR to the multiplex PCR reads. None of the V and J calls come from the authors' own analysis; TCRdb made them. Counted here are 650,000 to 850,000 distinct CDR3 sequences, 25% to 30% occurring once; the ten biggest clones make up about 42%.

This material consisted of peripheral blood mononuclear cells (PBMCs), taken when the disease was refractory, from a patient treated with antithyroid drugs. The chain is built from TRBV7-9 and TRBJ2-7; 13 bases fit TRBD2. This clonotype was sampled from a female donor with Graves disease. The CDR3 region is CASSLGTSGDTYEQYF. The CDR3 DNA reads as TGTGCCAGCAGCTTGGGGACTAGCGGGGATACCTACGAGCAGTACTTC.